This TCR beta chain was observed in a study of cytomegalovirus exposure and HLA in healthy donors. Germline V gene sequence: CDR1 KGHSH, CDR2 LQKENI. The ends were cut back, 0 bases at V and 8 bases at J, with 10 bases in the middle. CDR3 size: 14 residues. Primers included in the PCR were 60 Vbeta and 13 Jbeta primers. Clones were read by immunoSEQ multiplex PCR, and TCRdb kept only the in-frame ones, dropping some. The data show around 140,000 clones, 70% to 85% seen once. Material: PBMCs. This sequence was found in a female donor in good health and CMV-seronegative. This chain uses TRBV18 with TRBJ1-4; D call uncertain. The CDR3 nucleotides read TGTGCCAGCTCACCACCGGGAGCGGAGGAAAAACTGTTTTTT. Translating it yields CASSPPGAEEKLFF.